Shown below are 2 T cell receptor beta chains from a single sample sequenced in a study of CD8 T cells in Susac syndrome. Reverse transcription of about 0.45 to 1 ug RNA was carried out with random hexamers. One entry per CDR3 protein results from TCRdb running MiXCR on the immunoSEQ multiplex PCR reads. The sample consists of some 190,000 distinct CDR3 sequences, roughly 94% of them appearing once. The material sequenced was CD4+ T cells from PBMCs. Receptors were obtained from a human donor in good health.

V and J are TRBV12-3 or TRBV12-4 and TRBJ1-5; D unresolved. This CDR3 is built from 16 residues. Trimming took 5 bases from V and 7 from J, leaving 21 bases between them. The CDR3 region is CASSPSPGQIGQPQHF. CDR3 nucleotide sequence: TGTGCCAGCAGTCCTAGTCCCGGCCAGATAGGGCAGCCCCAGCATTTT.

The rearrangement links TRBV15 to TRBJ2-7, with TRBD2 matching over 8 bases. This CDR3 comprises 15 residues. Germline CDR1 reads LNHNV; CDR2 reads YYDKDF (reference sequence). J gave up 3 bases and V 0 bases, and 4 bases lay outside the gene matches. CDR3 protein: CATSREGGGYYEQYF. For the CDR3, the DNA is TGTGCCACCAGCAGAGAAGGCGGGGGGTACTACGAGCAGTACTTC.